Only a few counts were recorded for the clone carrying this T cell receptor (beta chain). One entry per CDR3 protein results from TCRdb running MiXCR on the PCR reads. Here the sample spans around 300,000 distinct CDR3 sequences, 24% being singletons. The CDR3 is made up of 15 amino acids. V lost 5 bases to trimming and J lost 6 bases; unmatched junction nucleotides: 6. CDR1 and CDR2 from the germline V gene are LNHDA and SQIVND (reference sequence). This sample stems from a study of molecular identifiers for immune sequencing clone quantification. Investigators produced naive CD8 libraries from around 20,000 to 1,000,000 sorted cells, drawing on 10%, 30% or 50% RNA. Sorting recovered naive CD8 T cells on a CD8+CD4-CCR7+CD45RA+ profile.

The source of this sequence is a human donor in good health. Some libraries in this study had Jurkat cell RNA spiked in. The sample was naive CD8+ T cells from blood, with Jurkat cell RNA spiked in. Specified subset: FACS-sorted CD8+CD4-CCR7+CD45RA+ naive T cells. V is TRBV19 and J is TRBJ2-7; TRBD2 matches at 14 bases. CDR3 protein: CASSATGTSGSEQYF. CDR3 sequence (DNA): TGTGCCAGTAGTGCGACCGGGACTAGCGGGAGCGAGCAGTACTTC.